This T cell receptor (beta chain) was found in a study of PD-1 blockade in mismatch repair-deficient tumors. Study-wide background: All were previously treated, progressing patients with approximately 11 mismatch repair-deficient cancer types.

Assay used: immunoSEQ multiplex PCR; TCRdb lists only in-frame clones, some missing. The sample gives 130,000 or so clones, 70% to 90% of which show up once; 13% is in the top ten. The CDR3 spans 18 residues. Germline V gene sequence: CDR1 SGHRS, CDR2 YFSETQ. V shed 4 bases, J shed 7 bases, and the junction held 22 bases outside the gene matches. Mismatch repair deficiency was confirmed in all patients, by PCR or immunohistochemistry. This clone was detected once. V and J are TRBV5-1 and TRBJ2-7; 8 bases are a match to TRBD1. The source is an adult with mismatch repair-deficient cancer. The input for sequencing was peripheral blood, taken 44 weeks after starting pembrolizumab. The DNA of the CDR3 is TGCGCCAGCAGCCCTAAAAATCCCAGGGGGCAGCCCGGGAAAGAGCAGTACTTC. This encodes CASSPKNPRGQPGKEQYF.